This TCR beta chain appears in the sequencing data of a study of blood T cell repertoires in COVID-19. On the study more broadly: Donors in the United States, Italy and Spain gave samples during acute or convalescent COVID-19. From T cells, B-cell-depleted T cells, or PBMCs came the material, which was cDNA or gDNA.

This clone came up once. The table came from immunoSEQ multiplex PCR; TCRdb's copy has only in-frame clones and leaves some out. The data show approximately 200,000 clones, 70% to 90% seen once. The germline CDR1 and CDR2 sequences are LNHNV and YYDKDF (reference sequence). The CDR3 contains 14 residues. The V and J ends lost 8 bases and 7 bases respectively, with 20 bases between them. V usage is TRBV15 and J usage is TRBJ2-5; tentative D call: TRBD1 (5 bases). The clonotype originates from a woman in her twenties or thirties with active or convalescent COVID-19. The sequencing sample was made of peripheral blood. The CDR3 DNA is TGTGCCACCCTAAAGGGGAACGGCCTGGGGACCCAGTACTTC. Protein sequence: CATLKGNGLGTQYF.